This T cell receptor (beta chain) was recovered during a study of shared clonotypes between healthy human individuals (dated by TCRdb to the early 2020s). Broadly, across the study: A couple of women and a few men aged 18 to 49 years were included in the cohort. For each donor, three plates each were used for CD4 naive and CD4 memory, two plates were used for CD8 naive, and one plate was used for CD8 memory. The study deeply sequenced blood TCR repertoires of about 5 healthy adults to estimate repertoire size and the extent of clonotype sharing between individuals. To increase sequencing depth and limit assay-specific biases, TCR repertoire library preparation and sequencing were carried out by different laboratories using diverse techniques. Between about 0.8 and 9 billion PBMCs per donor were obtained by leukapheresis.

Findings and caveats that apply to the study as a whole: Because the study included only a small number of donors, the genetic and exposure-history diversity represented was limited. Pairwise subsampling indicated that sequencing depth was expected to affect the degree of clonotype sharing among donors. Higher generation probabilities were observed for clonotypes shared by all four sorted-subset donors than for non-shared clonotypes. About 4.5% of naive CD4, 3.5% of naive CD8, 2% to 2.5% of memory CD4, and about 0.4% of memory CD8 clonotypes were shared across several donors. Rarefaction of sorted-subset datasets indicated incomplete sequencing despite the large sequencing depth. Estimated clonotype richness was generally larger for naive than for memory subsets. Sampling was limited to blood, and TCR repertoires in tissue likely differ from TCR repertoires in blood.

Using the deep immunoSEQ assay, TCR CDR3 regions were amplified from genomic DNA by multiplex PCR. Extracted genomic DNA from each cell subset was spread evenly across all wells of several immunoSEQ 96-well plates, with each plate serving as a replicate. For sorted subsets, each replicate PCR was loaded with 150 to 250 ng genomic DNA, equivalent to about 33,000 T cell genomes. Purified libraries were measured with a Qubit 3.0 fluorometer, size-checked on a Bioanalyzer 2100, and measured again with the KAPA Library Quantification kit. Each immunoSEQ 96-well plate was sequenced on its own single-read 150-cycle Illumina NextSeq 550 flow cell. Per the source publication's procedure: Because only junctional sequences without quality scores were contained in the immunoSEQ output, filtering matching that applied to full-length reads could not be performed. Sequences were annotated with PyIR, a Python wrapper for IgBLAST v1.9, using IMGT germline references to assign V/J genes and CDR3. Reads were removed for weak V/J assignments (E-value above 1e-6), missing CDR3, stop codons, out-of-frame junctions, or ambiguous translated residues. V3J clonotypes were defined by identical inferred V gene, J gene, and CDR3 amino acid sequence. The percentage overlap between two repertoires was calculated by dividing the number of shared unique clonotypes by the size of the smaller repertoire. Richness of each repertoire was evaluated using RTK rarefaction, the Chao1 estimator, and Recon v2.1 estimates of unobserved clonotypes. OLGA was used to compute generation probabilities for all TCRbeta clonotypes that the gDNA method yielded from a few donors. In TCRdb, the immuneACCESS table is reduced to in-frame sequences with V and J assigned. These tables do not hold every clone; where another copy was compared, an unresolved V gene accounts for under half, and the others remain unexplained. The DNA gave D and trimming, while V, J and clone size come from that table. In this sample the table shows 2 million to 2.5 million clones, around 90% of which occur a single time. The top ten clones comprise 0.37% of the sample.

The V end loses 6 bases and the J end loses 5 bases, and a stretch of 10 bases separates them. Spanning cysteine to phenylalanine, the CDR3 consists of 11 amino acids. Just the 33-base CDR3 DNA is kept, in frame starting at base 1. Looking up the germline V gene yields CDR1 SQVTM and CDR2 ANQGSEA. This clone was counted only a few times. The antigen this receptor binds is unknown. Per-nucleotide qualities are absent, and no much larger clonotype sits a single base away. Healthy HIV-negative adults with no recently reported acute infections or vaccinations were included as donors. Every donor was a Caucasian adult residing in Nashville, Tennessee, USA. CD4+ T cells were enriched through magnetic negative selection, after which naive cells were positively selected on CD45RA and the remaining negative fraction served as the memory subset. Blood was obtained by leukapheresis, after which PBMCs were separated by Ficoll-Histopaque density gradient centrifugation and cryopreserved in liquid nitrogen vapor phase. Analytical flow cytometry was used to check the purity and quantity of each magnetically sorted T cell population. Each sorted fraction had its genomic DNA isolated and then quantified by UV absorbance on a Nanodrop 2000c.

The source is a man aged 18 to 29 in good health. Some clones in this sample may be carry-over from other donors' samples. The chain couples TRBV29-1 to TRBJ1-1; tentative D gene TRBD1, with 5 bases matching. The specimen sequenced was naive CD4+ T cells from PBMCs. Explained via the paper, the cell subset or site label denotes: CD45RA+ positively selected. The CDR3 protein: CSVSQGTEAFF. At the DNA level, the sequence is TGCAGCGTAAGCCAGGGAACTGAAGCTTTCTTT.